This record covers a single T cell receptor (beta chain). The read ends 3 residues shy of where the CDR3 ends; the end is completed using the germline J gene. The entry originates in a study of T cells in women clearing cervical HPV infection. Dot-blot hybridization genotyped cervical HPV amplified with MY09/MY11 PCR. Average input was roughly 1,200 ng genomic DNA for immunoSEQ TCR beta CDR3 amplification. This table comes from immunoSEQ multiplex PCR, and its TCRdb copy is limited to in-frame clones, with some not included. In total, the table holds some 30,000 clones. The CDR3 has 15 residues. Germline V gene sequence: CDR1 SNHLY, CDR2 FYNNEI. V shed 10 bases and J 1 base; nucleotides not matched to a gene: 9.

This TCR was recovered from a woman aged 18 to 75 with a cervical HPV16 infection that either progressed to CIN3+ or cleared (not recorded which). The gene calls are TRBV2 and TRBJ2-3; 9 bases are shared with TRBD1. The specimen was blood buffy coat. CDR3 sequence reads: CATQRTGAGTDTQYF. The sequenced part of the CDR3 DNA is TGTGCCACGCAGAGGACAGGGGCTGGCACAGATACG.